This passage covers 4 T cell receptor beta chains from one sample sequenced in a study of blood T cell repertoires in COVID-19. Data came from immunoSEQ multiplex PCR; TCRdb stores just in-frame clones and leaves some out. The sample lists hundreds of thousands of clones; 88% were seen once. The sequenced sample consisted of peripheral blood. Receptors originate from a woman aged 45 to 65 with COVID-19, enrolled during active disease.

The chain employs TRBV19 and TRBJ2-1; TRBD2 matches 12 bases. Germline V lookup: CDR1 LNHDA, CDR2 SQIVND (reference sequence). The CDR3 consists of 16 residues. The V gene end was trimmed by 5 bases and the J gene end by 5 bases; junction bases not matched to a gene: 7. This chain's CDR3 is CASSPTLAGGHNEQFF. The CDR3 DNA reads TGTGCCAGTAGTCCTACTCTAGCGGGGGGGCACAATGAGCAGTTCTTC.

V is TRBV9 and J is TRBJ1-6; D unclear. Germline V CDR1 and CDR2: SGDLS, YYNGEE. This CDR3 comprises 14 residues. V lost 2 bases and J lost 8, with 11 bases in between. The chain's CDR3 is CASSVGEKDSPLHF. The CDR3 nucleotides read TGTGCCAGCAGCGTCGGGGAAAAGGATTCACCCCTCCACTTT.

The chain links TRBV6-1 to TRBJ1-6, with D uncertain. The CDR3 length is 16 residues. V was cut by 3 bases and J by 7 bases, with 16 bases left in between. Germline V gives CDR1 MNHNS, CDR2 SASEGT. CDR3 sequence (DNA): TGTGCCAGCAGTGATTCGGGAAGGGAGTTCAATTCACCCCTCCACTTT. The encoded protein is CASSDSGREFNSPLHF.

Points on this clone: The same CDR3 arises from other DNA sequences in this sample as well. The gene calls are TRBV18 and TRBJ2-2, with 9 bases aligning to TRBD1. The V gene end was trimmed by 6 bases and the J gene end by 5 bases; junction bases not matched to a gene: 7. Looked up from germline, CDR1 is KGHSH and CDR2 is LQKENI. The CDR3 runs 15 residues. The CDR3, as DNA: TGTGCCAGCTCCCCGGGACAGGGATCGACCGGGGAGCTGTTTTTT. This codes for CASSPGQGSTGELFF.